The entry that follows covers one T cell receptor (beta chain) sequence. Added to each PCR by spiking were synthetic TCR analog templates. TCRdb's table, derived via immunoSEQ multiplex PCR, lists solely in-frame clones and lacks some. Of about 30,000 clones listed, over 80% are singletons. The CDR3 runs to 14 residues. Trimming removed 0 bases from V and 8 bases from J, with 14 bases in between. CDR1 is SGHRS, CDR2 YFSETQ, per germline. This specimen belongs to a study of PD-L1 blockade in urothelial cancer. About the research overall: Researchers looked at the blood 3 weeks (second dose) and 6 weeks after treatment began.

This clonotype originated in a man aged 50-59 years with urothelial cancer. V gene TRBV5-1 combines with J gene TRBJ1-1; D gene unclear. The specimen was PBMCs, collected around atezolizumab (anti-PD-L1) treatment. CDR3 sequence: CASSLALGGVEAFF. Written as DNA, the CDR3 is TGCGCCAGCAGCTTGGCCCTCGGCGGTGTGGAAGCTTTCTTT.